This entry features one T cell receptor (beta chain) sequence. The antigen is not known. In replicate PCRs of sorted subsets, approximately 210 ng DNA, about 30,000 T cell genomes, was used. Clones were sequenced by immunoSEQ multiplex PCR, and TCRdb holds only the in-frame ones, with some missing. Of some 1,400,000 clones listed, roughly 96% are singletons. This entry is derived from a study of shared clonotypes between healthy human individuals. Study-level results: Generally, naive subsets came out with larger estimated richness than memory subsets.

CD4+ cells yielded CD45RA+ naive and CD45RA-negative memory subsets. Sequenced: naive CD4+ T cells sorted from blood. Subset here: CD45RA+ positively selected. The sequence was collected from a man aged 30-40 years in good health.

The CDR3 sequence: CASSPGYGVQETQYF. Written as DNA, the CDR3 is TGTGCCAGCTCACCGGGTTATGGGGTACAAGAGACCCAGTACTTC. The chain has TRBV18 and TRBJ2-5, with unresolved D. Trimming stripped 3 bases from V and 2 bases from J, with 13 bases between. The germline V gene has CDR1 KGHSH and CDR2 LQKENI. The CDR3 extends over 15 amino acids.